This T cell receptor (beta chain) is from a study of glioma-infiltrating T cells. Study at large: Before surgery, glioma patients received dexamethasone for at most six days. Sequencing aimed for about 4- to 10-fold coverage of approximately 990,000 peripheral T cells. General study findings and limits: Shared blood CDR3 signature motifs marked patients with low tissue-blood divergence. Non-neoplastic patients had below-expected tissue-blood divergence, while all gliomas exceeded expectation.

The CDR3 covers 15 residues. The germline gives CDR1 SGDLS, CDR2 YYNGEE. Trimming removed 0 bases at V and 2 bases at J, with 10 bases between. The iRepertoire nested amplicon-rescue multiplex PCR amplified TCR alpha and beta CDR3s from RNA. In TCRdb, the multiplex PCR reads were re-called with MiXCR into one record per CDR3 protein. The sample holds 400,000 or so distinct CDR3 sequences, roughly two fifths seen once. As to this clonotype: The antigen is unknown.

The receptor comes from a human donor with low-grade glioma or glioblastoma, undergoing nonglioma brain surgery, or in good health (not recorded which). The chain couples TRBV9 to TRBJ2-3, with no clear D. The sample was glioma tissue, nonneoplastic brain tissue, or PBMCs (not recorded which). The CDR3 protein is CASSVASQPTDTQYF. In nucleotides, the CDR3 is TGTGCCAGCAGCGTAGCTAGTCAACCCACAGATACGCAGTATTTT.